Below, 15 T cell receptor beta chains from the same sample are listed, as sequenced in a study of spatial heterogeneity in lung cancer. Findings of the study overall: Higher tumor mutation counts went along with higher counts of expanded intratumoral alpha and beta TCRs.

The time point is: sample taken at primary tumor resection. TCRdb called the 5' RACE reads again in MiXCR, with one record for every CDR3 protein. The sample has over 4,000 distinct CDR3 sequences; 6.3% are singletons. No antigen is known for these receptors. The sample was lung tumor tissue, taken at surgery. These receptors all come from a male donor with early-stage non-small cell lung cancer.

The chain links TRBV4-1 to TRBJ1-2; no clear D gene. The V gene's germline CDR1 is MGHRA and CDR2 YSYEKL. There are 15 residues in the CDR3. Trimming pared 1 base from V and 0 bases from J, leaving 9 bases between. CDR3 region: CASSQASRANYGYTF. The CDR3 DNA sequence: TGCGCCAGCAGCCAAGCTTCCCGGGCTAACTATGGCTACACCTTC.

This clonotype turned up a few times. The chain employs TRBV12-3 or TRBV12-4 and TRBJ2-3; 11 nucleotides line up with TRBD2. The CDR3 runs to 20 residues. Trimming removed 6 bases from V and 2 bases from J; junction bases left unmatched: 19. CDR3 in DNA: TGTGCCAGCAGCCCTCCTGGGCTAGCGGGGGGAGTTGTCCTCACAGATACGCAGTATTTT. This codes for CASSPPGLAGGVVLTDTQYF.

This clonotype occurred many times. The chain employs TRBV20-1 and TRBJ1-5; D is undetermined. Germline CDR1 DFQATT, CDR2 SNEGSKA (reference sequence). CDR3 length equals 13 residues. With 3 bases removed from V and 4 bases from J, the gap between germline ends came to 10 bases. CDR3 region: CSASTYGNQPQHF. For the CDR3, the DNA is TGCAGTGCTAGTACGTATGGAAATCAGCCCCAGCATTTT.

This clonotype is medium-sized. This chain connects TRBV11-2 to TRBJ1-4; possibly TRBD1 for D (6 bases). The germline V gene encodes CDR1 SGHAT and CDR2 FQNNGV. Trimming shortened V by 5 bases and J by 5 bases, and 18 bases separated the two germline ends. The CDR3 is 16 residues long. The CDR3 DNA is TGTGCCAGCAGCCGGGGGCAGGCAGTGATGAATGAAAAACTGTTTTTT. Its protein product is CASSRGQAVMNEKLFF.

This clonotype ranks as medium-sized (0.01 to 0.1%). J is TRBJ2-1 and V is TRBV27, with D hard to call. The CDR3 runs to 12 residues. Per germline, CDR1 MNHEY and CDR2 SMNVEV (reference sequence). V shed 5 bases and J shed 9 bases, with 11 bases lying between them. CDR3 loop: CASSPGRSEQFF. As DNA, the CDR3 is TGTGCCAGCAGTCCCGGACGGAGTGAGCAGTTCTTC.

This clonotype is medium-sized by share. The chain is built from TRBV5-1 and TRBJ1-1, with 8 bases aligning to TRBD1. Per germline, CDR1 SGHRS and CDR2 YFSETQ. The length of the CDR3 is 14 residues. The trim removed 0 bases at V and 7 bases at J, leaving 5 bases unmatched. The CDR3 spells CASSLGRTGREAFF. CDR3 DNA sequence: TGCGCCAGCAGCTTGGGTAGGACAGGGCGTGAAGCTTTCTTT.

This clonotype has at least ten counts. The CDR3 reads CSAAGLAGARYDTDTQYF. CDR3 nucleotides: TGCAGTGCTGCGGGACTAGCGGGGGCAAGATACGACACAGATACGCAGTATTTT. The chain is built from TRBV20-1 and TRBJ2-3; 14 positions agree with TRBD2. CDR1 is DFQATT and CDR2 is SNEGSKA in the germline V gene (reference sequence). J gave up 2 bases and V 5 bases, and 12 bases lay outside the gene matches. The CDR3 length is 18 residues.

This clonotype was seen a handful of times. The CDR3 region has the DNA TGTGCCAGCAGCCACAAGGGGGGCCGGGGGCCCCAGCATTTT. This translates into CASSHKGGRGPQHF. V and J are TRBV3-1 and TRBJ1-5, with D perhaps matching TRBD1 (6 bases). Trimming removed 3 bases from V and 9 bases from J, with 15 bases in between. The CDR3 runs to 14 residues. Germline values: CDR1 LGHDT, CDR2 YNNKEL (reference sequence).

This clonotype rates as medium-sized. The rearrangement uses TRBV11-3 and TRBJ1-4; the D is unclear. Germline lookup yields CDR1 SGHNT and CDR2 YENEEA. This CDR3 comprises 15 residues. V gave up 4 bases and J gave up 8 bases, with 17 bases separating them. CDR3 loop: CASSSWTLDVEKLFF. The CDR3 DNA is TGTGCCAGCAGCTCCTGGACCTTGGATGTCGAAAAACTGTTTTTT.

This clonotype is deemed large. The rearrangement uses TRBV7-8 and TRBJ1-1; TRBD1 aligns across 10 bases. Germline V CDR1 and CDR2: SGHVS, FQNEAQ. The V segment lost 5 bases and the J segment 4 bases; nucleotides outside the gene matches: 4. The CDR3 sequence is 14 residues long. CDR3 residues: CASSLRDRGTEAFF. CDR3 DNA sequence: TGTGCCAGCAGCCTTCGGGACAGGGGCACTGAAGCTTTCTTT.

Only a few counts were recorded for this clonotype. The V call is TRBV27, the J call TRBJ2-1; D tentatively reads TRBD1 or TRBD2 (5 bases each). CDR1 MNHEY and CDR2 SMNVEV come from the germline V gene (reference sequence). The ends were cut back, 5 bases at V and 5 bases at J, with 13 bases in the middle. The CDR3 is 14 residues long. This chain's CDR3 is CASSPGTTDNEQFF. Here the CDR3 DNA reads TGTGCCAGCAGTCCCGGGACGACCGACAATGAGCAGTTCTTC.

This clonotype ranks as medium-sized. V is TRBV9 and J is TRBJ1-1, with 7 bases lining up with TRBD1. The CDR3 runs to 13 residues. Germline assignment: CDR1 SGDLS and CDR2 YYNGEE. The V segment lost 4 bases and the J segment 6 bases; nucleotides outside the gene matches: 6. In DNA, the CDR3 is TGTGCCAGCAGCTCTCAGGGGGGCGCTGAAGCTTTCTTT. This gives the protein CASSSQGGAEAFF.

This sequence joins TRBV7-2 and TRBJ2-3, with 13 bases lining up with TRBD2. The CDR3 is 18 residues long. V lost 1 base, J lost 4 bases, and 8 bases stayed unmatched. The V gene's germline CDR1 is SGHTA and CDR2 FQGNSA. The CDR3 coding sequence is TGTGCCAGCAGCTTAGGGGTACTAGCGGGGGGGCAGTCAGATACGCAGTATTTT. Encoded protein: CASSLGVLAGGQSDTQYF.

The sample holds a few counts of this clonotype. V gene TRBV7-2 combines with J gene TRBJ1-5; 10 nucleotides align to TRBD1. The CDR3 has 16 residues. Germline trimming cut 3 bases from V and 1 base from J; bases unmatched to any gene: 3. CDR1 is SGHTA, CDR2 FQGNSA, per germline. CDR3 amino acids: CASSLRQGASNQPQHF. DNA for the CDR3: TGTGCCAGCAGCTTGAGACAGGGGGCCAGCAATCAGCCCCAGCATTTT.

V gene TRBV10-2 combines with J gene TRBJ2-1; 8 positions agree with TRBD1. Germline assignment: CDR1 WSHSY and CDR2 SAAADI. The trim removed 8 bases at V and 8 bases at J, leaving 14 bases unmatched. This CDR3 contains 15 residues. For the CDR3, the DNA is TGCGCCAGCGCCCCCCTTATAGGACAGGGCTATGAGCAGTTCTTC. Amino acids: CASAPLIGQGYEQFF.